This entry describes one TCR beta chain. Its antigen is not known. Germline assignment: CDR1 SGHTA and CDR2 FQGTGA. V was shortened by 5 bases and J by 3 bases, with 10 bases between the two germline ends. The CDR3 has 13 amino acids. Using immunoSEQ multiplex PCR, the repertoire was profiled, and TCRdb retains in-frame clones only, with some absent. Of roughly 130,000 clones listed, 92% are singletons. These data come from a study of T cell responses to AZD1222 COVID-19 vaccine. Overall study findings and caveats: Donor demographics were predominantly white British with a female majority; clonal diversity may be underestimated. After the peak T cell response, and only then, were repertoires sampled. Once two AZD1222 doses were given, Spike-specific TCR breadth and depth went up.

The chain links TRBV7-3 to TRBJ2-5; no reliable D call. The source of this sequence is an adult who received the AZD1222 COVID-19 vaccine. This specimen consisted of peripheral blood, obtained 28 days after the second AZD1222 dose. The CDR3 here is CASSMRAKETQYF. As DNA, the CDR3 is TGTGCCAGCAGCATGCGTGCGAAAGAGACCCAGTACTTC. The complete variable domain, with remaining parts taken from reference TRBV7-3 and TRBJ2-5, reads GAGVSQTPSNKVTEKGKYVELRCDPISGHTALYWYRQSLGQGPEFLIYFQGTGAADDSGLPNDRFFAVRPEGSVSTLKIQRTERGDSAVYLCASSMRAKETQYFGPGTRLLVL.